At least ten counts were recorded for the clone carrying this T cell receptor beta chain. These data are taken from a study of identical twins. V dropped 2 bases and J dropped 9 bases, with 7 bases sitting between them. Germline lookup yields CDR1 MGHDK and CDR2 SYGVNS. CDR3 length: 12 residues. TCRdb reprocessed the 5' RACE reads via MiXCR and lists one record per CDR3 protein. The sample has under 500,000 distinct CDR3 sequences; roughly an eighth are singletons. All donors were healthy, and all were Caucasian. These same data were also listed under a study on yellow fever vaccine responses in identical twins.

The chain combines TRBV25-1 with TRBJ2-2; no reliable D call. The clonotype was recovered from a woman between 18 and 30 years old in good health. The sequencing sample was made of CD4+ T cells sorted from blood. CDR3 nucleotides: TGTGCCAGCAGTGAAGGGCCCCGGGAGCTGTTTTTT. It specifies CASSEGPRELFF.